The 29 T cell receptor beta chains below were found in one sample sequenced in a study of beta chain features in type 1 diabetes. Sequencing targeted expressed TCRB transcripts, as all isolated RNA had been reverse transcribed. Sequencing used immunoSEQ multiplex PCR; TCRdb keeps in-frame clones, though not all of them. The table shows approximately 470,000 clones, with approximately 31% occurring only once. The sample taken for sequencing was naive CD4+ T cells from blood. These receptors were obtained from a man between 18 and 29 years old in good health.

The chain couples TRBV9 to TRBJ2-1; TRBD2 agrees at 11 bases. V was clipped by 0 bases and J by 4 bases; unmatched bases: 9. The CDR3 sequence is 18 residues long. Germline lookup yields CDR1 SGDLS and CDR2 YYNGEE. The CDR3 sequence: CASSVDSAGTSGYNEQFF. Here the CDR3 DNA reads TGTGCCAGCAGCGTAGACTCGGCCGGGACTAGCGGATACAATGAGCAGTTCTTC.

The chain employs TRBV4-1 and TRBJ2-3; no clear D. Trimming cost V 1 base and J 1 base, with 15 bases left between them. CDR3 size: 17 residues. Looked up from germline, CDR1 is MGHRA and CDR2 is YSYEKL. DNA of the CDR3: TGCGCCAGCAGCCAAGTGGGAAGGGCCACGGGCACAGATACGCAGTATTTT. Encoded protein: CASSQVGRATGTDTQYF.

V and J are TRBV2 and TRBJ2-4; 10 bases align to TRBD1. This CDR3 has 15 amino acids. Germline V gene sequence: CDR1 SNHLY, CDR2 FYNNEI. The junction had 3 bases not matched to a gene; V was cut back by 7 bases and J by 0 bases. CDR3 DNA sequence: TGTGCCAGCATTGGGACAGGGGTAGCCAAAAACATTCAGTACTTC. It encodes CASIGTGVAKNIQYF.

The genes are TRBV7-9 and TRBJ2-7; no definite D call. CDR3 size: 14 residues. CDR1 and CDR2 from the germline V gene are SEHNR and FQNEAQ (reference sequence). V was clipped by 0 bases and J by 4 bases, with 10 bases between them. The DNA of the CDR3 is TGTGCCAGCAGCTTAGCTGGTCAGTTATACGAGCAGTACTTC. Protein product: CASSLAGQLYEQYF.

On this clone itself: A read error may produce the germline difference seen at one junction end. This sequence joins TRBV5-1 and TRBJ2-7; 8 nucleotides line up with TRBD1. Germline CDR1 is SGHRS and CDR2 is YFSETQ. The CDR3 is 14 amino acids. The CDR3 bases are TGCGCCAGCAGTTTGGGACAGGTACTCCACGAGCAGTACTTC. Protein: CASSLGQVLHEQYF.

The chain carries TRBV2 and TRBJ1-5; D call uncertain. CDR1 SNHLY and CDR2 FYNNEI come from the germline V gene. The CDR3 has 13 residues. Trimming removed 8 bases at V and 4 bases at J, with 12 bases between. The DNA of the CDR3 is TGTGCCAGCGCCGGGTCGGGTAATCAGCCCCAGCATTTT. The encoded protein is CASAGSGNQPQHF.

This clone was counted a few times. The rearrangement links TRBV2 to TRBJ2-1; a possible D gene is TRBD2 (5 bases). CDR1 and CDR2 from the germline V gene are SNHLY and FYNNEI. The CDR3 loop spans 13 amino acids. V gave up 7 bases and J gave up 14 bases, with 21 bases separating them. CDR3 DNA sequence: TGTGCCAGCAAAAATAATGGCGAGGGAAGGAAGTTCTTC. Its translation: CASKNNGEGRKFF.

The chain combines TRBV29-1 with TRBJ2-3; 7 positions match TRBD1. With 4 bases clipped from V and 3 bases from J, the junction kept 10 bases outside the gene matches. This CDR3 spans 15 amino acids. CDR1 SQVTM and CDR2 ANQGSEA come from the germline V gene. The CDR3 DNA follows: TGCAGCGTTGGGAAGGGGGCGATTAGTACAGATACGCAGTATTTT. It specifies CSVGKGAISTDTQYF.

This clone appeared a few times. The chain links TRBV4-1 to TRBJ2-1; D remains ambiguous. Trimming removed 1 base at V and 8 bases at J, with 18 bases between. Germline assignment: CDR1 MGHRA and CDR2 YSYEKL. The CDR3 has 16 residues. The CDR3 DNA reads TGCGCCAGCAGCCAAGTTGTGGTATCCGTTATGGATGAGCAGTTCTTC. It translates to CASSQVVVSVMDEQFF.

This sequence joins TRBV29-1 and TRBJ1-3, with D unclear. V lost 4 bases and J 2 bases, leaving 18 bases between the germline ends. The length of the CDR3 is 16 residues. Germline assignment: CDR1 SQVTM and CDR2 ANQGSEA. For the CDR3, the DNA is TGCAGCGTTGTCGCGGTGAACGAAGGACCTGGAAACACCATATATTTT. This sequence encodes CSVVAVNEGPGNTIYF.

The chain joins TRBV29-1 to TRBJ2-3, with TRBD2 matching 7 bases. CDR3 length equals 13 residues. V dropped 3 bases and J dropped 6; count of bases not matched to a gene: 6. CDR1 and CDR2 from the germline V gene are SQVTM and ANQGSEA. Written as DNA, the CDR3 is TGCAGCGTTGACCCTAGCGGAGTCGATACGCAGTATTTT. Its translation: CSVDPSGVDTQYF.

This chain joins TRBV4-3 and TRBJ2-1; D might be TRBD2 (6 bases). The CDR3 spans 14 residues. Between the trimmed V and J ends, which lost 4 bases and 8 bases, there was a span of 15 bases. Looked up from germline, CDR1 is LGHNA and CDR2 is YSLEER. The CDR3 nucleotides are TGCGCCAGCAGCCGGGACTGGCTACGCGATGAGCAGTTCTTC. Protein sequence: CASSRDWLRDEQFF.

This clone came up a few times. The genes are TRBV30 and TRBJ1-1; 7 bases fit TRBD1. The CDR3 has 16 residues. V lost 2 bases to trimming and J lost 4 bases; unmatched junction nucleotides: 13. Germline V CDR1 and CDR2: GTSNPN, SVGIG (reference sequence). CDR3 loop: CAWSYLQGLGATEAFF. Here the CDR3 DNA reads TGTGCCTGGAGTTATCTACAGGGGTTGGGTGCCACTGAAGCTTTCTTT.

The chain combines TRBV14 with TRBJ2-5; 11 bases map to TRBD2. The length of the CDR3 is 17 residues. V gave up 5 bases and J gave up 0 bases; unmatched junction bases: 8. The V gene's germline CDR1 is SGHDN and CDR2 FVKESK. CDR3 in amino acids: CASSSPSGRTYQETQYF. CDR3 bases: TGTGCCAGCAGCTCCCCTAGCGGGAGGACGTACCAAGAGACCCAGTACTTC.

This clone appeared a few times. Other DNA variants within this sample encode the same CDR3. The CDR3 DNA reads TGTGCCAGCTCACCAGGCGGCTCCTACAATGAGCAGTTCTTC. Translation: CASSPGGSYNEQFF. The chain uses TRBV18 and TRBJ2-1; D gene ambiguous. The V and J ends lost 2 bases and 0 bases respectively, with 5 bases between them. The CDR3 runs 14 residues. CDR1 KGHSH and CDR2 LQKENI come from the germline V gene.

CDR3 loop: CASSLRGLSDEKLFF. As DNA, the CDR3 is TGTGCCAGCAGCTTAAGGGGACTAAGTGATGAAAAACTGTTTTTT. The chain carries TRBV11-2 and TRBJ1-4, with D possibly TRBD1 on 5 matching bases. This CDR3 contains 15 residues. The V gene lost 2 bases and the J gene lost 6 bases, with 13 bases spanning the gap. Germline values: CDR1 SGHAT, CDR2 FQNNGV.

This chain connects TRBV30 to TRBJ1-2; tentatively, D is TRBD1 (5 bases). The V gene's germline CDR1 is GTSNPN and CDR2 SVGIG (reference sequence). The V gene lost 1 base and the J gene lost 5 bases, with 11 bases spanning the gap. The CDR3 is 13 amino acids. The CDR3 nucleotides read TGTGCCTGGAGTGACAAGGGGAGGTATGGCTACACCTTC. Amino acid sequence: CAWSDKGRYGYTF.

This clone has a handful of counts. This CDR3 is CSVSTARELFF. DNA of the CDR3: TGCAGTGTTTCCACGGCCCGGGAGCTGTTTTTT. The V call is TRBV20-1, the J call TRBJ2-2; D is unclear. Trimming cost V 7 bases and J 9 bases, with 12 bases left between them. Germline V gene lookup returns CDR1 DFQATT and CDR2 SNEGSKA (reference sequence). The CDR3 runs 11 residues.

This clone was observed a handful of times. The J gene is TRBJ2-5, the V gene TRBV9; 13 positions match TRBD2. J lost 5 bases, V lost 4 bases, and 5 bases had no gene match. This CDR3 has 15 residues. Germline values: CDR1 SGDLS, CDR2 YYNGEE. DNA for the CDR3: TGTGCCAGCAGCCGGACTAGCGGGAGTTTCGAGACCCAGTACTTC. Protein: CASSRTSGSFETQYF.

This clone was counted a few times. The chain links TRBV2 to TRBJ2-3, with 10 bases identical to TRBD1. V lost 3 bases and J lost 0; bases outside the gene matches: 9. The CDR3 runs 18 residues. Germline CDR1 and CDR2: SNHLY and FYNNEI. CDR3 nucleotides: TGTGCCAGCAGTGACCTGGGACAGGGGAGAACTAGCACAGATACGCAGTATTTT. It is translated as CASSDLGQGRTSTDTQYF.

This clone was found a few times. This chain connects TRBV5-1 to TRBJ2-1; 9 bases match TRBD2. Germline V CDR1 and CDR2: SGHRS, YFSETQ. The CDR3 spans 15 residues. J was trimmed by 6 bases and V by 0 bases; bases with no gene match: 4. The CDR3 DNA is TGCGCCAGCAGCTTGGGGCCTAGCGGGACCAATGAGCAGTTCTTC. It yields the protein CASSLGPSGTNEQFF. The variable domain in full, with the rest retrieved from reference TRBV5-1 and TRBJ2-1, is KAGVTQTPRYLIKTRGQQVTLSCSPISGHRSVSWYQQTPGQGLQFLFEYFSETQRNKGNFPGRFSGRQFSNSRSEMNVSTLELGDSALYLCASSLGPSGTNEQFFGPGTRLTVL.

This rearrangement joins TRBV30 to TRBJ2-7; weak D call: TRBD1 (6 bases). The V end was cut by 1 base, the J end by 3 bases, with 7 bases between. Per the germline V gene, CDR1 is GTSNPN and CDR2 is SVGIG (reference sequence). The CDR3 sequence is 12 residues long. The CDR3, as DNA: TGTGCCTGGAGTGGGGGGCACTACGAGCAGTACTTC. Protein product: CAWSGGHYEQYF.

CDR3 coding DNA: TGTGCCAGCAGCTTAATTCCGCGGGAGACCCAGTACTTC. Its protein is CASSLIPRETQYF. V gene TRBV7-9 combines with J gene TRBJ2-5; D unclear. Germline V gene lookup returns CDR1 SEHNR and CDR2 FQNEAQ (reference sequence). The CDR3 is 13 amino acids. V was shortened by 2 bases and J by 5 bases, with 9 bases between the two germline ends.

This clone appeared a single time. The chain links TRBV5-1 to TRBJ1-1; tentatively, D is TRBD1 (5 bases). The CDR3 has 16 residues. Germline CDR1 is SGHRS and CDR2 is YFSETQ. V was pared by 0 bases and J by 0 bases, with 12 bases between. The CDR3 is CASSLAGGTMNTEAFF. The CDR3 bases are TGCGCCAGCAGCTTGGCCGGGGGAACGATGAACACTGAAGCTTTCTTT.

About this clone: Other DNA sequences within the sample encode an identical CDR3. This chain joins TRBV30 and TRBJ1-5; TRBD1 agrees at 8 bases. After removal of 3 bases from V and 6 bases from J, the junction contained 4 bases not matched to a gene. This CDR3 contains 13 residues. Germline assignment: CDR1 GTSNPN and CDR2 SVGIG (reference sequence). For the CDR3, the DNA is TGTGCCTGGAGGGGGACAGGCGGTCAGCCCCAGCATTTT. As protein: CAWRGTGGQPQHF.

The chain uses TRBV29-1 and TRBJ2-1, with 10 bases lining up with TRBD2. J gave up 5 bases and V 4 bases, and 2 bases lay outside the gene matches. The length of the CDR3 is 13 residues. The V gene's germline CDR1 is SQVTM and CDR2 ANQGSEA. CDR3 sequence reads: CSVASGSNNEQFF. The CDR3 nucleotides are TGCAGCGTTGCTAGCGGGAGTAACAATGAGCAGTTCTTC.

This chain connects TRBV30 to TRBJ2-2; perhaps TRBD2 as D (6 bases). Looked up from germline, CDR1 is GTSNPN and CDR2 is SVGIG (reference sequence). The CDR3 contains 14 residues. Trimming stripped 3 bases from V and 3 bases from J, with 11 bases between. The CDR3 region is CAWSPGLHTGELFF. In nucleotides, the CDR3 is TGTGCCTGGAGCCCGGGACTCCACACCGGGGAGCTGTTTTTT.

Regarding this clone: The identical CDR3 is also encoded by other nucleotide sequences in the sample. The chain uses TRBV29-1 and TRBJ2-1; D might be TRBD1 (6 bases). Looked up from germline, CDR1 is SQVTM and CDR2 is ANQGSEA. V lost 5 bases and J lost 1, with 6 bases in between. CDR3 length: 12 residues. CDR3 nucleotide sequence: TGCAGCGTTCAGGGGTCCTACAATGAGCAGTTCTTC. It codes for CSVQGSYNEQFF.

This clone was counted between two and nine times. This chain joins TRBV10-3 and TRBJ2-3, with TRBD2 as a possible D gene (6 bases). The CDR3 sequence is 14 residues long. Germline V gene sequence: CDR1 ENHRY, CDR2 SYGVKD. Trimming pared 10 bases from V and 6 bases from J, leaving 20 bases between. CDR3 loop: CATTRDSPEDTQYF. CDR3 in DNA: TGTGCCACGACTCGGGACTCCCCTGAGGATACGCAGTATTTT.